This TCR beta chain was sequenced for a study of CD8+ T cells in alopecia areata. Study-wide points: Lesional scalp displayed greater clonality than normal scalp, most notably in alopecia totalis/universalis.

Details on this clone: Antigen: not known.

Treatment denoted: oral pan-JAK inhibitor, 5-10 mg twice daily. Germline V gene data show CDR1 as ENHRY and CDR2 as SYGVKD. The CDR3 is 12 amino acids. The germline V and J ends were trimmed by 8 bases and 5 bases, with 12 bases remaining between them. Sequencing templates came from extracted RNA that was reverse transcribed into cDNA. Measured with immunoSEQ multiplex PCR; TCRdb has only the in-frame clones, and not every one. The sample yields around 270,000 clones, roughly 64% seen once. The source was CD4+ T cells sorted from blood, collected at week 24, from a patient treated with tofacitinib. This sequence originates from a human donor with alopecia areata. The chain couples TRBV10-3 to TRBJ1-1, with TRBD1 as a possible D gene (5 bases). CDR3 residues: CAIQDRKTEAFF. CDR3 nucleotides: TGTGCCATCCAAGACAGAAAGACTGAAGCTTTCTTT.